Listed below are T cell receptor beta chains from one sample, sequenced in a study of CD8 T cells in cerebrospinal fluid in Alzheimer's disease. After re-calling the 10x single-cell sequencing reads, TCRdb lists one entry per CDR3 protein, DNA absent. The sample has 1,000 to 1,500 distinct CDR3 sequences. The sample comprised cerebrospinal fluid. The origin of the receptors is a human donor with Parkinson's disease. CDR3s include the opening cysteine and the closing phenylalanine or tryptophan. A clone size is listed for some rows: how often the clone was seen (once, few, many), or a class if it is expanded.

medium-sized	TRBV7-9	TRBJ2-7	CASRDRAGYEQYF
medium-sized	TRBV29-1	TRBJ2-3	CSAAYYSGTAGADTQYF
.	TRBV4-1	TRBJ2-3	CASSKGDGTGTSTDTQYF
large	TRBV7-3	TRBJ1-2	CASSLTGDGYTF
.	TRBV6-1	TRBJ2-7	CASSSERGYEQYF
medium-sized	TRBV5-1	TRBJ2-1	CASSLWGAGTHNEQFF
medium-sized	TRBV11-2	TRBJ1-3	CASSLGLGGRGNTIYF
medium-sized	TRBV5-1	TRBJ2-7	CASSSQGKVYEQYF
large	TRBV4-3	TRBJ2-2	CASSQDVGTLNTGELFF
medium-sized	TRBV12-3/TRBV12-4	TRBJ1-6	CASSPSWVRSSYNSPLHF